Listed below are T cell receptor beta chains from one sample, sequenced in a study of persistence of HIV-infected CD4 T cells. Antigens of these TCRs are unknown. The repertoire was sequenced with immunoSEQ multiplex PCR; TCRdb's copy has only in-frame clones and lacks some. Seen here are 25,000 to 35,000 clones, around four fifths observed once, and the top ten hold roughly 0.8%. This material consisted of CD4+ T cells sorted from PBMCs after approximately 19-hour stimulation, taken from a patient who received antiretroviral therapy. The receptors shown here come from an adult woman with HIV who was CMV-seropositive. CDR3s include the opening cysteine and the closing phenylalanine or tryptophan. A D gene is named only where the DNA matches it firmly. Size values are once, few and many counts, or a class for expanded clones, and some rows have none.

CDR3aa: CASSQPFGGGYTF
CDR3nt: TGCGCCAGCAGCCAACCCTTCGGAGGCGGCTACACCTTC
abundance: -
v_gene: TRBV4-1
d_gene: -
j_gene: TRBJ1-2

CDR3aa: CATGGPTGTAKVRQPQHF
CDR3nt: TGTGCCACGGGTGGGCCCACAGGGACAGCAAAGGTCCGCCAGCCCCAGCATTTT
abundance: -
v_gene: TRBV24-1
d_gene: TRBD1
j_gene: TRBJ1-5

CDR3aa: CATSRDTRGYTF
CDR3nt: TGTGCCACCAGCAGAGATACGCGGGGCTACACCTTC
abundance: -
v_gene: TRBV15
d_gene: -
j_gene: TRBJ1-2

CDR3aa: CASSRTGVGYTF
CDR3nt: TGTGCCAGCAGCCGGACAGGGGTAGGCTACACCTTC
abundance: -
v_gene: TRBV14
d_gene: TRBD1
j_gene: TRBJ1-2

CDR3aa: CASSEGAGFGSPLHF
CDR3nt: TGTGCCAGCAGTGAAGGGGCAGGGTTCGGTTCACCCCTCCACTTT
abundance: -
v_gene: TRBV2
d_gene: -
j_gene: TRBJ1-6

CDR3aa: CASNRGFNGQPQHF
CDR3nt: TGTGCCAGCAATCGGGGGTTTAATGGTCAGCCCCAGCATTTT
abundance: -
v_gene: TRBV5-8
d_gene: -
j_gene: TRBJ1-5

CDR3aa: CATSREGLLDYGYTF
CDR3nt: TGTGCCACCAGCAGAGAGGGGTTACTAGACTATGGCTACACCTTC
abundance: -
v_gene: TRBV15
d_gene: -
j_gene: TRBJ1-2

CDR3aa: CASSQVGLGGELFF
CDR3nt: TGTGCCAGCAGCCAAGTGGGGCTTGGCGGGGAGCTGTTTTTT
abundance: -
v_gene: TRBV14
d_gene: -
j_gene: TRBJ2-2

CDR3aa: CAISRDRDYYGYTF
CDR3nt: TGTGCCATCAGCCGGGACAGGGATTACTATGGCTACACCTTC
abundance: -
v_gene: TRBV10-3
d_gene: TRBD1
j_gene: TRBJ1-2

CDR3aa: CASSAPGTGNYGYTF
CDR3nt: TGTGCCAGTAGTGCTCCCGGGACAGGGAACTATGGCTACACCTTC
abundance: -
v_gene: TRBV19
d_gene: TRBD1
j_gene: TRBJ1-2

CDR3aa: CASSEQGRHGYTF
CDR3nt: TGTGCCAGCAGCGAACAGGGGAGGCACGGCTACACCTTC
abundance: -
v_gene: TRBV5-6
d_gene: TRBD1
j_gene: TRBJ1-2

CDR3aa: CSASWNEQFF
CDR3nt: TGCAGTGCTAGTTGGAATGAGCAGTTCTTC
abundance: -
v_gene: TRBV20-1
d_gene: -
j_gene: TRBJ2-1

CDR3aa: CASSLGQGENIQYF
CDR3nt: TGTGCCAGCAGCCTAGGACAGGGCGAAAACATTCAGTACTTC
abundance: -
v_gene: TRBV6-5
d_gene: TRBD1
j_gene: TRBJ2-4

CDR3aa: CATSDTGTQNYNEQFF
CDR3nt: TGTGCCACCAGTGATACCGGGACCCAAAACTACAATGAGCAGTTCTTC
abundance: -
v_gene: TRBV24-1
d_gene: -
j_gene: TRBJ2-1

CDR3aa: CASRRTDRGQPQHF
CDR3nt: TGTGCCAGCAGACGGACTGACCGCGGTCAGCCCCAGCATTTT
abundance: -
v_gene: TRBV27
d_gene: -
j_gene: TRBJ1-5

CDR3aa: CASRSDSSQPQHF
CDR3nt: TGTGCCAGCAGGAGTGACAGCTCTCAGCCCCAGCATTTT
abundance: -
v_gene: TRBV6-1
d_gene: -
j_gene: TRBJ1-5

CDR3aa: CASSLGMGGELFF
CDR3nt: TGCGCCAGCAGCTTGGGGATGGGCGGGGAGCTGTTTTTT
abundance: -
v_gene: TRBV5-1
d_gene: -
j_gene: TRBJ2-2

CDR3aa: CASSQRSGGAPDTQYF
CDR3nt: TGTGCCAGCAGCCAACGTAGCGGGGGGGCGCCAGATACGCAGTATTTT
abundance: -
v_gene: TRBV3-1/TRBV3-2
d_gene: TRBD2
j_gene: TRBJ2-3

CDR3aa: CASSAGGSNEKLFF
CDR3nt: TGTGCCAGCAGTGCAGGGGGATCTAATGAAAAACTGTTTTTT
abundance: -
v_gene: TRBV6-4
d_gene: TRBD1
j_gene: TRBJ1-4

CDR3aa: CATNRLGSNQPQHF
CDR3nt: TGTGCCACTAACCGATTGGGGAGCAATCAGCCCCAGCATTTT
abundance: -
v_gene: TRBV19
d_gene: -
j_gene: TRBJ1-5

CDR3aa: CASSLSEDYGYTF
CDR3nt: TGTGCCAGCAGCTTAAGTGAAGACTATGGCTACACCTTC
abundance: few
v_gene: TRBV7-6
d_gene: -
j_gene: TRBJ1-2

CDR3aa: CATSDRYPQGKPQHF
CDR3nt: TGTGCCACCAGTGATCGCTACCCCCAGGGGAAACCCCAGCATTTT
abundance: -
v_gene: TRBV24-1
d_gene: -
j_gene: TRBJ1-5

CDR3aa: CASSLGDRRYGYTF
CDR3nt: TGTGCCAGCAGCTTAGGCGACAGGCGTTATGGCTACACCTTC
abundance: -
v_gene: TRBV7-9
d_gene: -
j_gene: TRBJ1-2

CDR3aa: CATSDMDGRRETQYF
CDR3nt: TGTGCCACCAGTGATATGGACGGGAGACGGGAGACCCAGTACTTC
abundance: -
v_gene: TRBV24-1
d_gene: -
j_gene: TRBJ2-5

CDR3aa: CASSAEASGLGEQYF
CDR3nt: TGTGCCAGCAGTGCGGAGGCCTCGGGCTTGGGGGAGCAGTACTTC
abundance: -
v_gene: TRBV2
d_gene: -
j_gene: TRBJ2-7

CDR3aa: CASSHGQGGNTIYF
CDR3nt: TGTGCCAGCAGCCACGGACAGGGCGGAAACACCATATATTTT
abundance: -
v_gene: TRBV14
d_gene: TRBD1
j_gene: TRBJ1-3

CDR3aa: CASSHGQGDQPQHF
CDR3nt: TGCGCCAGCAGCCACGGACAGGGGGATCAGCCCCAGCATTTT
abundance: -
v_gene: TRBV10-2
d_gene: TRBD1
j_gene: TRBJ1-5

CDR3aa: CSATEGYGYTF
CDR3nt: TGCAGTGCGACCGAAGGGTATGGCTACACCTTC
abundance: -
v_gene: TRBV20-1
d_gene: -
j_gene: TRBJ1-2

CDR3aa: CATSVPGSQGQGMNTEAFF
CDR3nt: TGTGCCACCAGTGTCCCCGGGTCGCAGGGGCAGGGGATGAACACTGAAGCTTTCTTT
abundance: -
v_gene: TRBV24-1
d_gene: -
j_gene: TRBJ1-1

CDR3aa: CASSESSSGGELFF
CDR3nt: TGCGCCAGCAGTGAGTCCAGTAGCGGCGGGGAGCTGTTTTTT
abundance: few
v_gene: TRBV10-1
d_gene: -
j_gene: TRBJ2-2

CDR3aa: CASSPQQGDYGYTF
CDR3nt: TGTGCCAGCAGCCCGCAACAGGGAGACTATGGCTACACCTTC
abundance: -
v_gene: TRBV5-4
d_gene: -
j_gene: TRBJ1-2

CDR3aa: CAWSLWSGQGSLNTEAFF
CDR3nt: TGTGCCTGGAGTCTCTGGTCGGGACAGGGGTCTCTGAACACTGAAGCTTTCTTT
abundance: -
v_gene: TRBV30
d_gene: TRBD1
j_gene: TRBJ1-1

CDR3aa: CASRADLSSYEQYF
CDR3nt: TGTGCCAGCAGGGCCGACTTGAGCTCCTACGAGCAGTACTTC
abundance: -
v_gene: TRBV7-9
d_gene: -
j_gene: TRBJ2-7

CDR3aa: CAWGTELEQYF
CDR3nt: TGTGCCTGGGGGACAGAACTTGAGCAGTACTTC
abundance: -
v_gene: TRBV30
d_gene: TRBD1
j_gene: TRBJ2-7

CDR3aa: CASSQDGGTGSNTQYF
CDR3nt: TGTGCCAGCAGCCAAGATGGCGGGACAGGGAGCAATACGCAGTATTTT
abundance: -
v_gene: TRBV3-1/TRBV3-2
d_gene: TRBD1
j_gene: TRBJ2-3